This entry is about one T cell receptor (beta chain). The data were obtained in a study of cytomegalovirus exposure and HLA in healthy donors. The study ran its PCR with 60 Vbeta and 13 Jbeta primers. Generated by immunoSEQ multiplex PCR, the TCRdb table keeps only in-frame clones and is missing some. The repertoire holds some 130,000 clones, with 74% as singletons. The CDR3 is 14 amino acids. V was cut by 0 bases and J by 12 bases, with 13 bases left in between. CDR1 is SGHDT and CDR2 is YYEEEE in the germline V gene. The V call is TRBV5-6, the J call TRBJ1-6, with D possibly matching TRBD1 (5 bases). Sequences were obtained from PBMCs. This receptor was obtained from a woman in her forties or fifties in good health and CMV-seropositive. The CDR3 DNA is TGTGCCAGCAGCTTGGCGGGCAGGGTGTTACCCCTCCACTTT. As protein: CASSLAGRVLPLHF.